This T cell receptor (beta chain) was found in a study of shared T cell receptors in the human thymus. Trimming took 6 bases from V and 7 from J, leaving 7 bases between them. The CDR3 is made up of 10 amino acids. CDR1 is SQVTM, CDR2 ANQGSEA, per germline. The repertoire was sequenced with immunoSEQ multiplex PCR; TCRdb's copy has only in-frame clones and lacks some. The sample shows roughly 560,000 clones, approximately 80% of them seen only once. These data also featured in a second study, about human thymus T cells. According to that study: Immunologically healthy infants in Finland undergoing congenital heart defect surgery were the donors. Resections removed during corrective heart surgery provided the thymus tissue used. Seemingly biased V and J gene usage marked thymic and blood repertoires. Unrelated individuals reportedly shared highly overlapping thymic TCR repertoires.

The J gene is TRBJ2-1, the V gene TRBV29-1, with a possible D match to TRBD1 (6 bases). This receptor was identified in a boy in the first two years of life with a congenital heart defect. The sample was thymocytes. The CDR3 loop is CSVQGNEQFF. The CDR3 DNA reads TGCAGCGTCCAGGGGAATGAGCAGTTCTTC.